This is a list of T cell receptor beta chains from one sample in a study of T cells in localized non-small cell lung cancer. The data were produced by immunoSEQ multiplex PCR, yet TCRdb's version contains in-frame clones alone and is incomplete. The top ten hold about an eighth of the sample, which has tens of thousands of clones, roughly nine tenths seen once. The sequencing used peripheral blood, collected before any cancer treatment. These receptor sequences come from a male donor at least 60 years old with stage I lung adenocarcinoma. Both conserved end residues are part of each CDR3. A D gene is named only where the DNA matches it firmly. Clone size is shown for a subset of rows, as once, few, many or a class of expanded clone.

>TRBV25-1|14|TRBJ1-3|-|-
CASSDPQAGNTIYF
TGTGCCAGCAGTGATCCCCAGGCCGGAAACACCATATATTTT
>TRBV28|14|TRBJ1-5|-|TRBD1
CASSSGQGNQPQHF
TGTGCCAGCAGTTCCGGACAGGGCAATCAGCCCCAGCATTTT
>TRBV7-2|14|TRBJ1-3|-|-
CASSLAEAGNTIYF
TGTGCCAGCAGCTTAGCAGAGGCTGGAAACACCATATATTTT
>TRBV19|16|TRBJ2-6|-|-
CASSTAGRSGANVLTF
TGTGCCAGTAGTACCGCAGGGCGCTCTGGGGCCAACGTCCTGACTTTC
>TRBV25-1|15|TRBJ2-2|once|-
CASSEPRTVAGELFF
TGTGCCAGCAGTGAACCGAGGACAGTGGCCGGGGAGCTGTTTTTT
>TRBV6-5|13|TRBJ2-7|-|TRBD1
CASNKGQTYEQYF
TGTGCCAGCAACAAGGGACAGACTTACGAGCAGTACTTC
>TRBV2|14|TRBJ2-6|-|-
CASSDTSGANVLTF
TGTGCCAGCAGTGACACTTCGGGGGCCAACGTCCTGACTTTC
>TRBV28|15|TRBJ2-5|-|TRBD1
CASSPDRARGETQYF
TGTGCCAGCAGCCCAGACAGGGCTCGAGGAGAGACCCAGTACTTC
>TRBV28|15|TRBJ1-1|-|-
CASSLTQGIDAEAFF
TGTGCCAGCAGTCTTACGCAGGGAATTGACGCTGAAGCTTTCTTT
>TRBV19|15|TRBJ2-1|once|TRBD2
CATSTGTSGRREQFF
TGTGCCACCTCAACGGGGACTAGCGGGAGGAGAGAGCAGTTCTTC
>TRBV18|14|TRBJ2-1|-|-
CASFTGVSYNEQFF
TGTGCCAGCTTCACAGGAGTCTCCTACAATGAGCAGTTCTTC
>TRBV9|13|TRBJ2-1|-|-
CASSPRPYNEQFF
TGTGCCAGCAGCCCCCGACCCTACAATGAGCAGTTCTTC
>TRBV28|12|TRBJ1-1|-|-
CASSTVGREAFF
TGTGCCAGCAGTACGGTGGGTAGAGAAGCTTTCTTT
>TRBV20-1|11|TRBJ2-3|-|-
CSASESPTQYF
TGCAGTGCTAGTGAGAGCCCTACGCAGTATTTT
>TRBV7-2|14|TRBJ1-1|-|-
CASSLARGRTEAFF
TGTGCCAGCAGCTTAGCTCGGGGACGAACTGAAGCTTTCTTT
>TRBV6-5|11|TRBJ1-1|-|-
CASSSVYEAFF
TGTGCCAGCAGTTCCGTCTATGAAGCTTTCTTT
>TRBV28|17|TRBJ2-7|-|TRBD2
CASSLDGRREGPYEQYF
TGTGCCAGCAGTTTAGATGGTCGTCGGGAGGGCCCGTACGAGCAGTACTTC
>TRBV9|16|TRBJ2-3|-|-
CASSPGTQQSTDTQYF
TGTGCCAGCAGCCCCGGGACACAGCAGAGCACAGATACGCAGTATTTT
>TRBV6-1|16|TRBJ2-7|-|-
CASSEAWSASLGEQYF
TGTGCCAGCAGTGAAGCGTGGTCGGCTTCTTTGGGCGAGCAGTACTTC
>TRBV7-2|14|TRBJ2-1|-|-
CASSFTLPYNEQFF
TGTGCCAGCAGCTTCACACTACCTTACAATGAGCAGTTCTTC
>TRBV11-2|14|TRBJ1-2|once|-
CASSLGRANYGYTF
TGTGCCAGCAGCCTCGGACGGGCTAACTATGGCTACACCTTC
>TRBV28|17|TRBJ1-2|-|TRBD1
CASSFQLDRGLVYGYTF
TGTGCCAGCAGTTTTCAGCTTGACAGGGGGCTCGTCTATGGCTACACCTTC
>TRBV10-3|15|TRBJ2-2|-|-
CAISLGQANTGELFF
TGTGCCATCAGTCTCGGGCAGGCGAACACCGGGGAGCTGTTTTTT
>TRBV5-4|15|TRBJ2-7|few|TRBD1
CASSFGTGGGYEQYF
TGTGCCAGCAGCTTCGGGACAGGGGGCGGCTACGAGCAGTACTTC
>TRBV15|14|TRBJ2-2|once|-
CATSRERGVGELFF
TGTGCCACCAGCAGAGAGAGGGGGGTAGGGGAGCTGTTTTTT
>TRBV7-2|15|TRBJ1-6|few|TRBD1
CASSQTGNEESPLHF
TGTGCCAGCAGCCAGACAGGGAACGAGGAGTCACCCCTCCACTTT
>TRBV14|15|TRBJ1-1|-|-
CASSQGTGWDTEAFF
TGTGCCAGCAGCCAAGGTACAGGGTGGGACACTGAAGCTTTCTTT
>TRBV7-9|11|TRBJ2-7|-|-
CASSFGDEQYF
TGTGCCAGCAGCTTTGGTGACGAGCAGTACTTC
>TRBV9|15|TRBJ1-2|-|-
CASSVEVSSNYGYTF
TGTGCCAGCAGCGTAGAGGTGTCTTCTAACTATGGCTACACCTTC
>TRBV11-2|13|TRBJ1-2|-|-
CASSLGEDYGYTF
TGTGCCAGCAGCTTAGGGGAAGACTATGGCTACACCTTC
>TRBV18|17|TRBJ2-2|-|-
CASSPREAGANTGELFF
TGTGCCAGCTCACCACGAGAGGCAGGCGCGAACACCGGGGAGCTGTTTTTT
>TRBV9|16|TRBJ1-6|-|TRBD1
CASSERQGNRNSPLHF
TGTGCCAGCAGCGAGAGACAGGGAAATCGTAATTCACCCCTCCACTTT
>TRBV19|15|TRBJ2-5|-|TRBD1
CASSIDSTGRETQYF
TGTGCCAGTAGTATAGATTCGACAGGGCGAGAGACCCAGTACTTC
>TRBV30|15|TRBJ1-4|few|-
CAWSPTDAFNEKLFF
TGTGCCTGGAGTCCAACAGACGCTTTTAATGAAAAACTGTTTTTT
>TRBV5-1|14|TRBJ1-2|once|-
CASSSRTDNYGYTF
TGCGCCAGCAGCTCCAGGACAGATAACTATGGCTACACCTTC
>TRBV28|14|TRBJ1-4|once|-
CASRTTGLFEKLFF
TGTGCCAGCAGGACAACAGGGTTGTTTGAAAAACTGTTTTTT
>TRBV25-1|14|TRBJ2-2|-|-
CASSPRGGTGELFF
TGTGCCAGCAGTCCCAGGGGGGGCACCGGGGAGCTGTTTTTT
>TRBV29-1|16|TRBJ2-1|few|-
CSVEWRKLSSYNEQFF
TGCAGCGTTGAATGGAGAAAACTAAGCTCCTACAATGAGCAGTTCTTC
>TRBV7-8|15|TRBJ1-4|-|-
CASSLSHRVGEKLFF
TGTGCCAGCAGCTTATCGCACAGGGTTGGGGAAAAACTGTTTTTT
>TRBV7-2|15|TRBJ2-7|-|TRBD1
CASSSGGSKSYEQYF
TGTGCCAGCAGCTCAGGGGGAAGTAAGAGCTACGAGCAGTACTTC
>TRBV6-5|15|TRBJ2-7|-|TRBD2
CASSLGLAGVYEQYF
TGTGCCAGCAGTTTAGGACTAGCGGGGGTCTACGAGCAGTACTTC
>TRBV25-1|17|TRBJ1-1|-|-
CASSETRFGRGGTEAFF
TGTGCCAGCAGTGAAACTCGATTCGGTCGCGGGGGCACTGAAGCTTTCTTT
>TRBV7-2|15|TRBJ2-4|-|-
CASSLGPTLGNIQYF
TGTGCCAGCAGCTTAGGTCCGACCCTTGGCAACATTCAGTACTTC
>TRBV7-3|17|TRBJ2-1|-|-
CASSLRAPGFTDNEQFF
TGTGCCAGCAGCTTAAGGGCGCCGGGATTTACCGACAATGAGCAGTTCTTC
>TRBV6-5|15|TRBJ2-4|-|TRBD1
CASSRGAGGQNIQYF
TGTGCCAGCAGCCGAGGGGCAGGGGGCCAAAACATTCAGTACTTC
>TRBV5-1|16|TRBJ2-7|-|TRBD2
CASSLGYSGASYEQYF
TGCGCCAGCAGCTTGGGATATAGCGGGGCCTCCTACGAGCAGTACTTC
>TRBV5-4|13|TRBJ2-7|-|-
CASSFQGPYEQYF
TGTGCCAGCAGCTTTCAGGGCCCCTACGAGCAGTACTTC
>TRBV20-1|10|TRBJ2-5|-|-
CSARSETQYF
TGCAGTGCTAGATCGGAGACCCAGTACTTC
>TRBV5-1|14|TRBJ1-2|-|-
CASSLVGRGHGYTF
TGCGCCAGCAGCTTGGTCGGCAGGGGCCATGGCTACACCTTC